Listed below are T cell receptor beta chains from one sample, sequenced in a study of cytomegalovirus exposure and HLA in healthy donors. Measured with immunoSEQ multiplex PCR; TCRdb has only the in-frame clones, and not every one. The sample has about 150,000 clones, roughly 80% seen once. The source material was PBMCs. These receptors came from a young man in good health and CMV-seropositive. Each CDR3 is given with its conserved first and last residue. The D gene is left open where the match is weak. Only some rows state a clone size, as once, few, many or a class for expanded clones.

J gene: TRBJ2-1; V gene: TRBV27; clone size: -; D gene: TRBD2; CDR3 DNA: TGTGCCAGCAGTTCCCTTCTAGCGGGAGTGGGCAATGAGCAGTTCTTC; CDR3 protein: CASSSLLAGVGNEQFF
J gene: TRBJ1-5; V gene: TRBV28; clone size: -; D gene: -; CDR3 DNA: TGTGCCAGCAGGGACCCTCAGGGATTTAGCAATCAGCCCCAGCATTTT; CDR3 protein: CASRDPQGFSNQPQHF
J gene: TRBJ2-1; V gene: TRBV10-2; clone size: -; D gene: TRBD2; CDR3 DNA: TGCGCCAGCAGTGGAGGTGTCGGGACTAAGCAGTTCTTC; CDR3 protein: CASSGGVGTKQFF
J gene: TRBJ1-2; V gene: TRBV6-5; clone size: few; D gene: TRBD1; CDR3 DNA: TGTGCCAGCAAAAGTACGGGACAGACTAACTATGGCTACACCTTC; CDR3 protein: CASKSTGQTNYGYTF
J gene: TRBJ2-3; V gene: TRBV10-3; clone size: -; D gene: TRBD1; CDR3 DNA: TGTGCCATCAAAGGGGGCTCTCGGACTGGCACAGATACGCAGTATTTT; CDR3 protein: CAIKGGSRTGTDTQYF
J gene: TRBJ1-1; V gene: TRBV9; clone size: -; D gene: -; CDR3 DNA: TGTGCCAGCAGCGTAAGCCAGAACACTGAAGCTTTCTTT; CDR3 protein: CASSVSQNTEAFF
J gene: TRBJ1-1; V gene: TRBV29-1; clone size: -; D gene: TRBD1; CDR3 DNA: TGCAGCGTTCACAGGGGGCCGAACACTGAAGCTTTCTTT; CDR3 protein: CSVHRGPNTEAFF
J gene: TRBJ2-1; V gene: TRBV4-1; clone size: -; D gene: -; CDR3 DNA: TGCGCCAGCAGCCAGGCCCTTACTAGGGGGGGCAGCAATGAGCAGTTCTTC; CDR3 protein: CASSQALTRGGSNEQFF
J gene: TRBJ2-5; V gene: TRBV5-1; clone size: -; D gene: TRBD2; CDR3 DNA: TGCGCCAGCAGCCACGGGACTAGCAGGGAGACCCAGTACTTC; CDR3 protein: CASSHGTSRETQYF
J gene: TRBJ2-7; V gene: TRBV2; clone size: -; D gene: -; CDR3 DNA: TGTGCCAGCCTTGCCGCTTACGAGCAGTACTTC; CDR3 protein: CASLAAYEQYF
J gene: TRBJ2-2; V gene: TRBV7-8; clone size: -; D gene: TRBD2; CDR3 DNA: TGTGCCAGCAGCTTACCGGGGACTACGCCGACCGGGGAGCTGTTTTTT; CDR3 protein: CASSLPGTTPTGELFF
J gene: TRBJ2-7; V gene: TRBV9; clone size: few; D gene: -; CDR3 DNA: TGTGCCAGCAGCCCCCGGGTAGACTACGAGCAGTACTTC; CDR3 protein: CASSPRVDYEQYF
J gene: TRBJ2-7; V gene: TRBV11-1; clone size: -; D gene: TRBD1; CDR3 DNA: TGTGCCAGCGGGGGACAGGGCTACGAGCAGTACTTC; CDR3 protein: CASGGQGYEQYF
J gene: TRBJ1-4; V gene: TRBV29-1; clone size: -; D gene: -; CDR3 DNA: TGCAGCGTTGAAGATCTAGGGAGAACTAATGAAAAACTGTTTTTT; CDR3 protein: CSVEDLGRTNEKLFF
J gene: TRBJ2-3; V gene: TRBV4-3; clone size: -; D gene: TRBD2; CDR3 DNA: TGCGCCAGCAGCCGGGGGAGGCCGGGGGGGGGCACAGATACGCAGTATTTT; CDR3 protein: CASSRGRPGGGTDTQYF
J gene: TRBJ1-2; V gene: TRBV10-1; clone size: -; D gene: TRBD1; CDR3 DNA: TGCGCCAGCAGTGAGGCGACAGGGGACGGCTACACCTTC; CDR3 protein: CASSEATGDGYTF
J gene: TRBJ2-2; V gene: TRBV2; clone size: -; D gene: TRBD2; CDR3 DNA: TGTGCCAGCAGCGAGCAGCGGGAAAACACCGGGGAGCTGTTTTTT; CDR3 protein: CASSEQRENTGELFF
J gene: TRBJ2-7; V gene: TRBV7-9; clone size: -; D gene: -; CDR3 DNA: TGTGCCAGCAGCTTTGACAGCGTCTCCTACGAGCAGTACTTC; CDR3 protein: CASSFDSVSYEQYF
J gene: TRBJ2-2; V gene: TRBV29-1; clone size: -; D gene: TRBD1; CDR3 DNA: TGCAGCGTGGGGACAGGGGGACGTGGCGGGGAGCTGTTTTTT; CDR3 protein: CSVGTGGRGGELFF
J gene: TRBJ1-2; V gene: TRBV19; clone size: once; D gene: TRBD1; CDR3 DNA: TGTGCCAGCCGGACAGGGGGTAACTATGGCTACACCTTC; CDR3 protein: CASRTGGNYGYTF
J gene: TRBJ2-2; V gene: TRBV28; clone size: once; D gene: -; CDR3 DNA: TGTGCCAGCAGTTTCCCGCGGGACAGCCTCAACACCGGGGAGCTGTTTTTT; CDR3 protein: CASSFPRDSLNTGELFF
J gene: TRBJ2-7; V gene: TRBV11-3; clone size: few; D gene: -; CDR3 DNA: TGTGCCAGCAGCCCCCGAGCGGACTCCTACGAGCAGTACTTC; CDR3 protein: CASSPRADSYEQYF
J gene: TRBJ2-1; V gene: TRBV5-1; clone size: -; D gene: TRBD2; CDR3 DNA: TGCGCCAGCAGCTTGGGCGGACTAGTCAATGAGCAGTTCTTC; CDR3 protein: CASSLGGLVNEQFF
J gene: TRBJ2-7; V gene: TRBV5-4; clone size: -; D gene: TRBD2; CDR3 DNA: TGTGCCAGCAGCTCCCGGCTAGCGGGGTCTTACGAGCAGTACTTC; CDR3 protein: CASSSRLAGSYEQYF
J gene: TRBJ2-1; V gene: TRBV6-4; clone size: -; D gene: -; CDR3 DNA: TGTGCCAGCAGGGACCGGCTCGGGGAGCAGTTCTTC; CDR3 protein: CASRDRLGEQFF
J gene: TRBJ2-3; V gene: TRBV6-5; clone size: -; D gene: -; CDR3 DNA: TGTGCCAGCAGTTACGTGGAAAGGGGTGCAGATACGCAGTATTTT; CDR3 protein: CASSYVERGADTQYF
J gene: TRBJ1-6; V gene: TRBV30; clone size: -; D gene: -; CDR3 DNA: TGTGCCTGGAGTGGAAATGATCAGGCGGGCTCACCCCTCCACTTT; CDR3 protein: CAWSGNDQAGSPLHF
J gene: TRBJ1-3; V gene: TRBV25-1; clone size: -; D gene: TRBD1; CDR3 DNA: TGTGCCAGCAGCCCTTCGACAGGGGGCAATGGAAACACCATATATTTT; CDR3 protein: CASSPSTGGNGNTIYF
J gene: TRBJ1-1; V gene: TRBV28; clone size: -; D gene: -; CDR3 DNA: TGTGCCAGCAGTTTACAGAACACTGAAGCTTTCTTT; CDR3 protein: CASSLQNTEAFF
J gene: TRBJ2-5; V gene: TRBV5-1; clone size: -; D gene: TRBD2; CDR3 DNA: TGCGCCAGCGGGACTGGCGGGGGGGCCGGGGAGACCCAGTACTTC; CDR3 protein: CASGTGGGAGETQYF
J gene: TRBJ2-3; V gene: TRBV14; clone size: -; D gene: TRBD1; CDR3 DNA: TGTGCCAGCAGTCCTGACAGGGGAATAGATACGCAGTATTTT; CDR3 protein: CASSPDRGIDTQYF
J gene: TRBJ2-4; V gene: TRBV4-1; clone size: -; D gene: -; CDR3 DNA: TGCGCCAGCAGCCAACTAGGCCTTTGGGACATTCAGTACTTC; CDR3 protein: CASSQLGLWDIQYF
J gene: TRBJ2-7; V gene: TRBV28; clone size: -; D gene: -; CDR3 DNA: TGTGCCAGCAGAGAAAGTTTGGGACTGGCCTCCTACGAGCAGTACTTC; CDR3 protein: CASRESLGLASYEQYF
J gene: TRBJ2-3; V gene: TRBV6-1; clone size: few; D gene: -; CDR3 DNA: TGTGCCAGCAGAACAGGGGGGGTGGGGACAGATACGCAGTATTTT; CDR3 protein: CASRTGGVGTDTQYF
J gene: TRBJ1-1; V gene: TRBV7-3; clone size: once; D gene: -; CDR3 DNA: TGTGCCAGCAGCTTAATGGCCGGGTGGGACACTGAAGCTTTCTTT; CDR3 protein: CASSLMAGWDTEAFF
J gene: TRBJ2-1; V gene: TRBV7-2; clone size: -; D gene: TRBD2; CDR3 DNA: TGTGCCAGCAGCGCCACTAGCGGGATTCGAGGAGAGCAGTTCTTC; CDR3 protein: CASSATSGIRGEQFF
J gene: TRBJ2-3; V gene: TRBV18; clone size: -; D gene: -; CDR3 DNA: TGTGCCAGCTCACCCCGACAGGATCCATACACAGATACGCAGTATTTT; CDR3 protein: CASSPRQDPYTDTQYF
J gene: TRBJ2-7; V gene: TRBV6-1; clone size: -; D gene: TRBD1; CDR3 DNA: TGTGCCAGCAGTGAATCTGGGACAGCACAGTACGAGCAGTACTTC; CDR3 protein: CASSESGTAQYEQYF
J gene: TRBJ1-2; V gene: TRBV6-6; clone size: -; D gene: TRBD1; CDR3 DNA: TGTGCCAGCAGTCTTGCAGGGGGTTATGGCTACACCTTC; CDR3 protein: CASSLAGGYGYTF
J gene: TRBJ1-4; V gene: TRBV6-5; clone size: -; D gene: -; CDR3 DNA: TGTGCCAGCCGCCGGGGTAATGAAAAACTGTTTTTT; CDR3 protein: CASRRGNEKLFF
J gene: TRBJ2-3; V gene: TRBV10-1; clone size: -; D gene: -; CDR3 DNA: TGCGCCAGCAGTGGGGACTCCACCGATACGCAGTATTTT; CDR3 protein: CASSGDSTDTQYF